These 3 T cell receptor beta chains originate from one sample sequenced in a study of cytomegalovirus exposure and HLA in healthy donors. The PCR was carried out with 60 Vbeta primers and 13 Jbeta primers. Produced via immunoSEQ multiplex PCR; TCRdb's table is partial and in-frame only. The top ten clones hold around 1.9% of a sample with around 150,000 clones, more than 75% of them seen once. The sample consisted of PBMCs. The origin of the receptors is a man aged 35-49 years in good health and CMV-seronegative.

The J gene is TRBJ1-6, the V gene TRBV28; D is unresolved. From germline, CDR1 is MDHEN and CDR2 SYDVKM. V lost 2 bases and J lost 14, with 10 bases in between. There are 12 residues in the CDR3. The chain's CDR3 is CASSLERWSLHF. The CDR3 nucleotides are TGTGCCAGCAGTTTAGAGAGGTGGTCCCTCCACTTT. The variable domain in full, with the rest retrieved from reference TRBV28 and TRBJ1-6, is DVKVTQSSRYLVKRTGEKVFLECVQDMDHENMFWYRQDPGLGLRLIYFSYDVKMKEKGDIPEGYSVSREKKERFSLILESASTNQTSMYLCASSLERWSLHFGNGTRLTVT.

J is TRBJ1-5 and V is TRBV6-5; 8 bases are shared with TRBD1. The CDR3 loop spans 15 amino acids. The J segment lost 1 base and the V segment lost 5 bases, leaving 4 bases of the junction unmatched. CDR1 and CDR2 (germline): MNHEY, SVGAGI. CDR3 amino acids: CASSRTGLSNQPQHF. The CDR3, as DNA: TGTGCCAGCAGTCGGACAGGGTTAAGCAATCAGCCCCAGCATTTT.

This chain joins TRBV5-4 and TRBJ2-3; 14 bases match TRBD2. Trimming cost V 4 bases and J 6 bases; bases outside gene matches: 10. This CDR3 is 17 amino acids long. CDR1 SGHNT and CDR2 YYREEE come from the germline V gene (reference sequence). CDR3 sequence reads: CASSPGLAGDIEDTQYF. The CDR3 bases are TGTGCCAGCAGCCCGGGACTAGCGGGAGATATCGAGGATACGCAGTATTTT.